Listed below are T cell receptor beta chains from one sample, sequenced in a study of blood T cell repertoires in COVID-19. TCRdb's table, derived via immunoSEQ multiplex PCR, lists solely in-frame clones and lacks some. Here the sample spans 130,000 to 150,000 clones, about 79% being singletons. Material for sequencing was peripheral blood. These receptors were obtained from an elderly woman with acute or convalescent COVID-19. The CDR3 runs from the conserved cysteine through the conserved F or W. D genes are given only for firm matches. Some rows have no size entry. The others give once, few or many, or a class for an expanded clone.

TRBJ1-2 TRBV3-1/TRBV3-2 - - CASSQSPNGYTF TGTGCCAGCAGCCAAAGCCCGAATGGCTACACCTTC
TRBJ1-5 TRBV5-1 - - CASSFNPGSYQPQHF TGCGCCAGCAGCTTTAATCCGGGGAGCTATCAGCCCCAGCATTTT
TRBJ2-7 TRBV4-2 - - CASSQTNPYEQYF TGTGCCAGCAGCCAGACTAACCCTTACGAGCAGTACTTC
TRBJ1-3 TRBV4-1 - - CASSQVEGRSGNTIYF TGCGCCAGCAGCCAAGTGGAGGGGAGGTCTGGAAACACCATATATTTT
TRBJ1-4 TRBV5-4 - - CASSLGQGTNEKLFF TGTGCCAGCAGCCTCGGACAAGGAACTAATGAAAAACTGTTTTTT
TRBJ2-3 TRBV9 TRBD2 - CASSVELAGGQDTQYF TGTGCCAGCAGCGTAGAGCTAGCGGGGGGGCAAGATACGCAGTATTTT
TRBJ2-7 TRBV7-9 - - CASRDRNYEQYF TGTGCCAGCCGTGACAGGAACTACGAGCAGTACTTC
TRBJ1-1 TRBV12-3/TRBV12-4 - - CASSFLGGTEAFF TGTGCCAGCAGTTTTTTGGGGGGCACTGAAGCTTTCTTT
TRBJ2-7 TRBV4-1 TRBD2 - CASSQGGSYEQYF TGCGCCAGCAGCCAGGGGGGGTCCTACGAGCAGTACTTC
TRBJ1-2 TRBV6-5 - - CASSYTETANYGYTF TGTGCCAGCAGTTACACGGAGACAGCTAACTATGGCTACACCTTC
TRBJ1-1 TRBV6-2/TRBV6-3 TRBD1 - CASSLGQGEWVNTEAFF TGTGCCAGCAGTTTAGGGCAGGGGGAGTGGGTGAACACTGAAGCTTTCTTT
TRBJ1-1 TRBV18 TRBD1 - CASSRRGGQGNTEAFF TGTGCCAGCTCGCGCAGGGGGGGACAGGGAAACACTGAAGCTTTCTTT
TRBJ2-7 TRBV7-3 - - CASSLPPAGRRTYEQYF TGTGCCAGCAGCTTACCCCCGGCAGGGCGAAGAACCTACGAGCAGTACTTC
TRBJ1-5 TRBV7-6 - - CASSLQQTGQPQHF TGTGCCAGCAGCTTGCAGCAAACGGGTCAGCCCCAGCATTTT
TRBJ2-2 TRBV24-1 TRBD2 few CATSDVPGGRMSTGELFF TGTGCCACCAGTGATGTCCCCGGGGGGAGGATGTCCACCGGGGAGCTGTTTTTT
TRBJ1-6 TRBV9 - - CASTRQQDNSPLHF TGTGCCAGCACTCGACAGCAAGATAATTCACCCCTCCACTTT
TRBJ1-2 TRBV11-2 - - CASSTPRRAGQAIYGYTF TGTGCCAGCAGCACCCCTCGTAGAGCAGGGCAGGCGATCTATGGCTACACCTTC
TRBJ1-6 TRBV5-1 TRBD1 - CASSPQGTQSYNSPLHF TGCGCCAGCAGCCCACAGGGGACGCAATCCTATAATTCACCCCTCCACTTT
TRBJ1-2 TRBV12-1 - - CASSATGDYGYTF TGTGCCAGCAGCGCTACAGGAGACTATGGCTACACCTTC
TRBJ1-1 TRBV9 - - CASSVGLFNTEAFF TGTGCCAGCAGCGTAGGGCTTTTCAACACTGAAGCTTTCTTT
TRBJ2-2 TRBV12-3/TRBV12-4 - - CASRAGFPGELFF TGTGCCAGCAGAGCAGGGTTTCCCGGGGAGCTGTTTTTT
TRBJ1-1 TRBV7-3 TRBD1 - CASSQRQGSTEAFF TGTGCCAGCAGCCAGAGACAGGGTAGCACTGAAGCTTTCTTT
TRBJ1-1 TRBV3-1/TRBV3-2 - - CASSQERGGMNTEAFF TGTGCCAGCAGCCAAGAGAGGGGGGGCATGAACACTGAAGCTTTCTTT
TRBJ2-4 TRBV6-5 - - CASSPRQLAKNIQYF TGTGCCAGCAGTCCCCGACAGCTAGCCAAAAACATTCAGTACTTC
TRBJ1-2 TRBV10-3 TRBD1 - CASTGAGYNYGYTF TGTGCCAGCACAGGGGCAGGTTATAACTATGGCTACACCTTC
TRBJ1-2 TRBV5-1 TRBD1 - CASRTDRDYGYTF TGCGCCAGCAGAACAGACAGGGACTATGGCTACACCTTC
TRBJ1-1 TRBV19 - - CASSGGLRYEAFF TGTGCCAGTAGCGGGGGACTCCGGTATGAAGCTTTCTTT
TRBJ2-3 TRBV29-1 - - CSAGTDTQYF TGCAGCGCCGGCACAGATACGCAGTATTTT
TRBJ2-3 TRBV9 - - CASSALTDTQYF TGTGCCAGCAGCGCCCTGACAGATACGCAGTATTTT
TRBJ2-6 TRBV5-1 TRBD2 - CASSTSGGAGANVLTF TGCGCCAGCAGCACTAGCGGGGGGGCCGGGGCCAACGTCCTGACTTTC
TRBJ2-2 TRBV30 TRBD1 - CAWSIPGTGGPGELFF TGTGCCTGGAGTATACCCGGGACAGGGGGACCCGGGGAGCTGTTTTTT
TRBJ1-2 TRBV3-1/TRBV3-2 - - CASSQESGNYGYTF TGTGCCAGCAGCCAAGAATCAGGGAACTATGGCTACACCTTC
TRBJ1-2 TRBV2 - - CASSVDSESYGYTF TGTGCCAGCAGTGTCGACAGCGAATCCTATGGCTACACCTTC
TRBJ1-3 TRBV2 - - CASSEGGRVGNTIYF TGTGCCAGCAGCGAGGGAGGAAGGGTCGGAAACACCATATATTTT
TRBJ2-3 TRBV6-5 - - CASSDSPRTQYF TGTGCCAGCAGTGACTCCCCCCGTACGCAGTATTTT
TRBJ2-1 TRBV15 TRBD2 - CATAVLAGGSRRNEQFF TGTGCCACCGCGGTTCTAGCGGGGGGCTCTCGACGCAATGAGCAGTTCTTC
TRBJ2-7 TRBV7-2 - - CASSSNRAYEQYF TGTGCCAGCAGTTCGAACAGGGCCTACGAGCAGTACTTC
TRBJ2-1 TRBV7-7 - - CASSLVRGGQGEQFF TGTGCTAGCAGCTTAGTTAGGGGGGGGCAGGGTGAGCAGTTCTTC
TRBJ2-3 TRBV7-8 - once CASSFYRERSTDTQYF TGTGCCAGCAGCTTTTATCGGGAGAGGAGCACAGATACGCAGTATTTT
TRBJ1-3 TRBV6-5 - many CASTYSQGNSGNTIYF TGTGCCAGCACTTACTCGCAGGGAAACTCTGGAAACACCATATATTTT
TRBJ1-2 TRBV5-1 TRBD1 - CASSLDPGGQMSNGYTF TGCGCCAGCAGCTTGGACCCAGGGGGACAAATGTCTAATGGCTACACCTTC
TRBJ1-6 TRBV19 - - CASSIGAYNSPLHF TGTGCCAGTAGTATAGGGGCTTATAATTCACCCCTCCACTTT
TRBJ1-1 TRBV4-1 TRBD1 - CASSHYRGLDTEAFF TGCGCCAGCAGCCACTACAGGGGTTTGGACACTGAAGCTTTCTTT
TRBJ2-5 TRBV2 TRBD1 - CASRGDRSQETQYF TGTGCCAGCAGGGGGGACAGATCCCAAGAGACCCAGTACTTC
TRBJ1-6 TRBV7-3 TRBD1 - CASSLGGGGNSPLHF TGTGCCAGCAGCTTAGGAGGGGGCGGTAATTCACCCCTCCACTTT
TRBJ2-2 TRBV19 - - CASSPLQILSTGELFF TGTGCCAGTAGTCCCCTCCAGATCTTAAGTACCGGGGAGCTGTTTTTT
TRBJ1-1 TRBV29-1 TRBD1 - CSVRGGSTEAFF TGCAGCGTTAGAGGGGGCTCCACTGAAGCTTTCTTT
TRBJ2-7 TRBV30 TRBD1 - CAWAAGTGGYEQYF TGTGCCTGGGCAGCCGGGACAGGGGGATACGAGCAGTACTTC
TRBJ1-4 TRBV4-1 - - CASSQNIHSRNEKLFF TGCGCCAGCAGCCAAAATATTCACTCACGGAATGAAAAACTGTTTTTT
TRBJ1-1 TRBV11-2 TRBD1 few CASSLRFGTVNTEAFF TGTGCCAGCAGCTTAAGGTTTGGGACAGTGAACACTGAAGCTTTCTTT
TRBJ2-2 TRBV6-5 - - CASSQGQNTGELFF TGTGCCAGCAGCCAGGGACAGAACACCGGGGAGCTGTTTTTT
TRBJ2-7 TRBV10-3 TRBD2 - CAITQTSGGTYEQYF TGTGCCATCACCCAGACTAGCGGCGGAACCTACGAGCAGTACTTC
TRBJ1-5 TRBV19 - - CATRQGLHQPQHF TGTGCCACACGCCAGGGACTTCATCAGCCCCAGCATTTT
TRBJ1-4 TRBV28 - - CASRKENLREKLFF TGTGCCAGCAGGAAGGAGAACCTTAGGGAAAAACTGTTTTTT
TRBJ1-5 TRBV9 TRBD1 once CASSTTGNNQPQHF TGTGCCAGCAGCACGACAGGGAACAATCAGCCCCAGCATTTT
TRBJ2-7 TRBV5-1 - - CASSIDPTYEQYF TGCGCCAGCAGCATCGATCCTACCTACGAGCAGTACTTC
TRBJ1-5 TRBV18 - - CASSPPGDSNQPQHF TGTGCCAGCTCACCTCCAGGGGATAGCAATCAGCCCCAGCATTTT
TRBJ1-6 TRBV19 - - CASSRQGSYNSPLHF TGTGCCAGTAGCCGCCAGGGCTCCTATAATTCACCCCTCCACTTT
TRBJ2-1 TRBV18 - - CASSPSGETYNEQFF TGTGCCAGCTCACCTTCGGGAGAAACGTACAATGAGCAGTTCTTC